Each of the 25 T cell receptor beta chains below was sequenced from the same sample in a study of tumor-infiltrating lymphocytes in primary liver carcinoma. A constant-region primer primed TCR beta cDNA synthesis from roughly 500 ng of total RNA. Investigators got TCR beta libraries out of three nested multiplex PCR rounds, done with slightly modified ARM-PCR. TRBV1-TRBV30 forward primers paired with a C-beta reverse primer were used in the first two PCR rounds, which ran approximately 10 cycles each. TCRdb processed the multiplex PCR reads anew with MiXCR; each CDR3 protein has one entry. Of about 200,000 distinct CDR3 sequences in the sample, less than 70% were seen once. Germline DNA was also extracted, and blood RNA derived from unsorted whole blood. Sequenced sample: peripheral blood. The receptor set was obtained from an older woman with primary liver carcinoma and hepatitis B virus infection.

V is TRBV19 and J is TRBJ1-2, with 9 nucleotides matching TRBD1. Looked up from germline, CDR1 is LNHDA and CDR2 is SQIVND (reference sequence). V lost 5 bases, J lost 10 bases, and 8 bases stayed unmatched. CDR3 length: 13 amino acids. The CDR3, as DNA: TGTGCCAGTAGTGTGGGACAGGGCGCTCCCTACACCTTC. It is translated as CASSVGQGAPYTF.

Worth noting for this clonotype: Germline and junction disagree at one end, which may indicate a read error. The CDR3 protein is CASGLGGTVTDTQYF. CDR3 nucleotides: TGTGCCAGCGGCTTGGGCGGGACCGTCACAGATACGCAATATTTT. The genes are TRBV11-2 and TRBJ2-3; D might be TRBD2 (6 bases). Germline V gene lookup returns CDR1 SGHAT and CDR2 FQNNGV. This CDR3 comprises 15 residues.

This clonotype was seen more than once but under ten times. The chain couples TRBV28 to TRBJ1-4; D is possibly TRBD1 (5 bases). The V and J ends lost 1 base and 5 bases respectively, with 11 bases between them. Germline V lookup: CDR1 MDHEN, CDR2 SYDVKM. The CDR3 is made up of 15 amino acids. CDR3 nucleotide sequence: TGTGCCAGCAGTTTATTGGACACCAGGAATGAAAAACTGTTTTTT. Residues: CASSLLDTRNEKLFF.

Worth noting for this clonotype: At one end, the junction sequence differs from germline, possibly due to a read error. The genes are TRBV12-3 or TRBV12-4 and TRBJ1-1; D possibly corresponds to TRBD1 (5 bases). The CDR3 has 13 residues. The CDR3, as DNA: TGTGCCAGCAGCCGACGGGGGAACACTGAAGCTTTCTTC. Its protein is CASSRRGNTEAFF.

This clonotype is medium-sized within its sample. This chain's CDR3 is CASSLVPGSYNEQFF. DNA for the CDR3: TGTGCCAGCAGCTTAGTTCCAGGGTCCTACAATGAGCAGTTCTTC. V usage is TRBV11-2 and J usage is TRBJ2-1, with a weak D call TRBD1 (5 bases). CDR1 is SGHAT and CDR2 is FQNNGV in the germline V gene. The CDR3 is 15 residues long. V was cut by 1 base and J by 1 base, with 8 bases left in between.

A word on this clonotype: This could be a read error, since a much larger clone is one nucleotide away. J is TRBJ1-2 and V is TRBV4-2; 7 bases align to TRBD1. Germline V gene data show CDR1 as LGHNA and CDR2 as YNFKEQ. V shed 4 bases and J 8 bases; nucleotides not matched to a gene: 13. This CDR3 is 15 amino acids long. The CDR3, as DNA: TGTGCCAGCAGCCCGGGACAGTCAATAAGTGAAGGCTACACCTTC. Protein product: CASSPGQSISEGYTF.

There are many counts of this clonotype. This sequence joins TRBV12-3 or TRBV12-4 and TRBJ2-7, with 9 bases that match TRBD1. V shed 4 bases and J 3 bases; nucleotides not matched to a gene: 7. CDR3 length: 15 residues. CDR3 sequence: CASSSTGTGNYEQYF. CDR3 sequence (DNA): TGTGCCAGCAGTTCAACCGGGACAGGGAACTACGAGCAGTACTTC.

With respect to this clonotype: One junction end does not reproduce the germline sequence, and a read error may be involved. V is TRBV11-2 and J is TRBJ2-3; 8 nucleotides agree with TRBD2. Germline CDR1 SGHAT, CDR2 FQNNGV. The CDR3 loop spans 16 amino acids. The CDR3 here is CASSQVVAGSTDKQYF. As DNA, the CDR3 is TGTGCCAGCAGCCAGGTTGTAGCGGGGTCCACAGATAAGCAGTATTTT.

The gene calls are TRBV24-1 and TRBJ1-5; D may be TRBD1 (5 bases). The CDR3 contains 14 residues. V lost 0 bases and J lost 6, with 8 bases in between. Germline values: CDR1 KGHDR, CDR2 SFDVKD. CDR3 loop: CATSDLSRGQPQHF. The CDR3, as DNA: TGTGCCACCAGTGATTTGTCTAGGGGTCAGCCCCAGCATTTT.

About this clonotype: Since no conserved phenylalanine or tryptophan closes the CDR3, a read error is the likely cause. The chain links TRBV19 to TRBJ1-2, with TRBD1 matching 9 bases. The CDR3 extends over 14 amino acids. Trimming cost V 7 bases and J 1 base; bases outside gene matches: 4. Germline CDR1 LNHDA, CDR2 SQIVND (reference sequence). For the CDR3, the DNA is TGTGCCAGTACCACGACAGGGGGTAACTATGGCTACACCATC. Its protein is CASTTTGGNYGYTI.

The chain links TRBV11-2 to TRBJ2-4; 10 nucleotides match TRBD1. The CDR3 loop spans 16 amino acids. Germline lookup yields CDR1 SGHAT and CDR2 FQNNGV. Germline trimming cut 3 bases from V and 15 bases from J; bases unmatched to any gene: 17. The CDR3 region is CASSFSGIMTGGVSYF. For the CDR3, the DNA is TGTGCCAGCAGCTTTAGCGGCATCATGACAGGGGGCGTCTCGTACTTC. Filled out from reference TRBV11-2 and TRBJ2-4, the complete variable domain reads EAGVAQSPRYKIIEKRQSVAFWCNPISGHATLYWYQQILGQGPKLLIQFQNNGVVDDSQLPKDRFSAERLKGVDSTLKIQPAKLEDSAVYLCASSFSGIMTGGVSYFGAGTRLSVL.

The chain recombines TRBV28 with TRBJ2-5; D is possibly TRBD1 or TRBD2 (5 bases each). The germline gives CDR1 MDHEN, CDR2 SYDVKM. Trimming pared 5 bases from V and 1 base from J, leaving 17 bases between. This CDR3 region has 16 residues. The CDR3 DNA follows: TGTGCCAGCAGTAAGCTCGATCGGGGCACCCAAGAGACCCAGTACTTC. Protein product: CASSKLDRGTQETQYF.

This clonotype was seen a few times. This chain joins TRBV4-1 and TRBJ1-2; D may be TRBD1 (6 bases). The CDR3 has 16 amino acids. Germline values: CDR1 MGHRA, CDR2 YSYEKL. V was cut by 1 base and J by 6 bases, with 18 bases left in between. CDR3 coding DNA: TGCGCCAGCAGCCAAGTTCCACAACAGGGCTTCCATGGCTACACCTTC. It is translated as CASSQVPQQGFHGYTF.

In regard to this clonotype: A much larger clone is a single base away; this may be a read error. This chain links TRBV12-3 or TRBV12-4 with TRBJ2-7; 9 nucleotides agree with TRBD1. CDR3 length equals 15 residues. The CDR3 DNA follows: TGTGTCAGCAGTTTTTCCGGGACAGGGCGCTACGAGCAGTACTTC. This sequence encodes CVSSFSGTGRYEQYF.

In the case of this clonotype: The junction departs from the called germline gene at one end, perhaps through a read error. The rearrangement joins TRBV5-5 to TRBJ1-1; the D is unclear. The CDR3 totals 12 residues. The germline gives CDR1 SGHKS, CDR2 YYEKEE (reference sequence). Here the CDR3 DNA reads TGTGCCAGCAGCCCCAGACGGATTGAAACTTTCTTT. Protein sequence: CASSPRRIETFF.

In this sample, this clonotype turned up once. An end of the junction does not agree with germline; a read error may underlie this. The V gene is TRBV30, the J gene TRBJ2-1; possibly TRBD2 for D (6 bases). The CDR3 consists of 13 residues. CDR1 and CDR2 (germline): GTSNPN, SVGIG (reference sequence). The CDR3 loop reads CAWSRAGYNEHFF. The CDR3 DNA sequence: TGTGCCTGGAGCCGAGCGGGCTACAATGAGCACTTCTTC.

About this clonotype itself: A much larger clone lies a single base off, so this may be a read error. The J gene is TRBJ2-3, the V gene TRBV30; D call uncertain. The CDR3 covers 12 residues. CDR1 GTSNPN and CDR2 SVGIG come from the germline V gene (reference sequence). Written as DNA, the CDR3 is TGTGCCTGTAGTGTACGGGCAGATACGCAGTATTTT. This codes for CACSVRADTQYF.

CDR3 nucleotide sequence: TGTGCCAGCAGTTTTCAGGGGGCGGGCTATGGCTACACCTTC. As protein: CASSFQGAGYGYTF. V is TRBV28 and J is TRBJ1-2; 8 bases map to TRBD1. Germline CDR1 and CDR2: MDHEN and SYDVKM. The CDR3 is 14 amino acids. Unmatched junction bases numbered 4, after V lost 3 bases and J lost 4 bases.

With respect to this clonotype: This may stem from a read error, because a much larger clone lies one nucleotide away. V gene TRBV6-5 combines with J gene TRBJ1-1; possible D gene TRBD1, 5 bases. Per germline, CDR1 MNHEY and CDR2 SVGAGI. CDR3 size: 14 residues. CDR3 DNA: TGTGTCAGCAGTTCGCTGACAGCGAACACTGAAGCTTTCTTT. Amino acid sequence: CVSSSLTANTEAFF.

The chain combines TRBV4-1 with TRBJ2-4; a weak D match, TRBD2 (6 bases). CDR3 size: 15 residues. CDR1 is MGHRA, CDR2 YSYEKL, per germline. V was cut by 0 bases and J by 3 bases, with 9 bases left in between. CDR3 bases: TGCGCCAGCAGCCAAGAAGGTAGCGGCAAAAACATTCAGTACTTC. This gives the protein CASSQEGSGKNIQYF.

This clonotype was detected only once. The chain combines TRBV28 with TRBJ2-1; 7 bases are a match to TRBD2. The CDR3 runs 15 residues. The J segment lost 7 bases and the V segment lost 2 bases, leaving 8 bases of the junction unmatched. Germline CDR1 is MDHEN and CDR2 is SYDVKM. CDR3 loop: CASSLAPWGGNEQFF. The CDR3 DNA is TGTGCCAGCAGTTTAGCGCCCTGGGGAGGGAATGAGCAGTTCTTC.

The chain employs TRBV11-1 and TRBJ2-3, with D perhaps matching TRBD2 (5 bases). The germline V and J ends were trimmed by 4 bases and 5 bases, with 16 bases remaining between them. The germline V gene has CDR1 SGHAT and CDR2 FQDESV (reference sequence). The CDR3 consists of 15 residues. CDR3 nucleotides: TGTGCCAGCAGCTCCCGACGGGGAGATGGAGATACGCAGTATTTT. It encodes CASSSRRGDGDTQYF.

Of note for this clonotype: This may be a read error: a much more frequent sequence differs by one nucleotide. The chain carries TRBV28 and TRBJ2-6; TRBD2 is a possible D gene (7 bases). The CDR3 covers 15 residues. In germline, CDR1 is MDHEN, CDR2 SYDVKM. CDR3: CAGSGRGPGANVLTF. The CDR3 bases are TGTGCCGGCAGTGGGCGGGGGCCCGGGGCCAACGTCCTGACTTTC. Complete variable domain (other parts from reference TRBV28 and TRBJ2-6): DVKVTQSSRYLVKRTGEKVFLECVQDMDHENMFWYRQDPGLGLRLIYFSYDVKMKEKGDIPEGYSVSREKKERFSLILESASTNQTSMYLCAGSGRGPGANVLTFGAGSRLTVL.

The chain is built from TRBV4-2 and TRBJ2-4, with TRBD2 matching over 12 bases. Germline assignment: CDR1 LGHNA and CDR2 YNFKEQ. Trimming took 4 bases from V and 6 from J; bases not matched to a gene: 19. The CDR3 covers 20 residues. CDR3 DNA: TGTGCCAGCAGCCGAGAGTCCCCTAGCGGGAGGGTAGGGTCAAGAAACATTCAGTACTTC. It specifies CASSRESPSGRVGSRNIQYF.

Many counts were recorded for this clonotype. The chain carries TRBV5-4 and TRBJ1-2; tentatively, D is TRBD1 (6 bases). There are 15 residues in the CDR3. The V and J ends lost 0 bases and 5 bases respectively, with 14 bases between them. Germline CDR1 SGHNT, CDR2 YYREEE (reference sequence). The CDR3 coding sequence is TGTGCCAGCAGCTTGGGGCAGGGGAAAGGATATGGCTACACCTTC. Amino acid sequence: CASSLGQGKGYGYTF. Based on the CDR3 plus reference TRBV5-4 and TRBJ1-2, the full variable domain is ETGVTQSPTHLIKTRGQQVTLRCSSQSGHNTVSWYQQALGQGPQFIFQYYREEENGRGNFPPRFSGLQFPNYSSELNVNALELDDSALYLCASSLGQGKGYGYTFGSGTRLTVV.